Sequencing of this T cell receptor (beta chain) was carried out in a study of blood T cells in healthy people across ages. The overall study: Template switching captured about one barcoded beta molecule per two T cells. Study outcomes and limitations: Because donor CMV status was unknown, expanded clonotype changes were possibly confounded.

This clonotype was counted a single time. The antigen remains undetermined. A sample-barcoded 5' primer and a J-beta primer mix were used in a second PCR of roughly 7 to 12 cycles. A minimum of 2.5 million CDR3-containing paired-end reads was obtained for each sample. TCRdb redid the calling of the 5' RACE reads with MiXCR, one entry per CDR3 protein. The sample lists 710,000 or so distinct CDR3 sequences, roughly 30% seen once, with 15% in the top ten. Germline V gene lookup returns CDR1 LGHDT and CDR2 YNNKEL (reference sequence). CDR3 length equals 13 residues. V was cut by 1 base and J by 6 bases, with 8 bases left in between.

This receptor was identified in a woman older than 75 in good health. The chain has TRBV3-1 and TRBJ2-3; no firm D call. Sequenced: blood. The CDR3 bases are TGTGCCAGCAGCCAAGCCCTTAGGGATACGCAGTATTTT. Protein: CASSQALRDTQYF.